This is a list of T cell receptor beta chains from one sample in a study of T-cell reconstitution after alpha-beta-depleted transplantation in children. TCRdb itself ran the PCR reads through MiXCR, one entry per CDR3 protein. The sample records fewer than 550,000 distinct CDR3 sequences, roughly 16% being singletons. The material was PBMCs, mostly from graft donor cells, obtained 360 days after TCRalphabeta/CD19-depleted stem cell transplant. These receptors were obtained from a boy in the first two years of life who had a stem cell transplant for Wiskott-Aldrich syndrome, so the T cells may come from the graft donor. Both conserved end residues are part of each CDR3. A D gene is named only where the DNA matches it firmly. Only some rows state a clone size, as once, few, many or a class for expanded clones.

few	NA	TRBV2	TRBJ2-3	CARGTTDTQYF	TGTGCCAGGGGGACCACAGATACGCAGTATTTT
few	NA	TRBV24-1	TRBJ2-5	CATSRRDRETQYF	TGTGCCACCAGTCGAAGGGATCGGGAGACCCAGTACTTC
NA	TRBD1	TRBV12-3/TRBV12-4	TRBJ2-1	CASSARQGFYNEQFF	TGTGCCAGCAGTGCTAGACAGGGGTTCTACAATGAGCAGTTCTTC
NA	NA	TRBV7-6	TRBJ1-6	CASSLAPTVRNSPLHF	TGTGCCAGCAGCTTAGCCCCGACAGTACGGAATTCACCCCTCCACTTT
few	NA	TRBV24-1	TRBJ2-1	CATSDERLLGSYNEQFF	TGTGCCACCAGTGATGAGCGACTCCTTGGCTCCTACAATGAGCAGTTCTTC
few	NA	TRBV5-1	TRBJ2-1	CASTLDQSSYNEQFF	TGCGCCAGCACCCTCGACCAGAGCTCCTACAATGAGCAGTTCTTC
many	NA	TRBV6-5	TRBJ1-1	CASSTKTGAVNTEAFF	TGTGCCAGCAGTACAAAGACAGGCGCCGTGAACACTGAAGCTTTCTTT
NA	NA	TRBV7-9	TRBJ2-4	CASSFPYRSGGKNIQYF	TGTGCCAGCAGCTTCCCCTACAGGTCCGGAGGCAAAAACATTCAGTACTTC
NA	NA	TRBV20-1	TRBJ2-3	CSARDSDAGPADTQYF	TGCAGTGCTAGAGATTCGGACGCGGGCCCCGCGGATACGCAGTATTTT
NA	TRBD1	TRBV4-1	TRBJ2-5	CASSQGTGGLETQYF	TGCGCCAGCAGCCAAGGGACAGGGGGTTTAGAGACCCAGTACTTC
few	TRBD2	TRBV4-1	TRBJ2-7	CASSQRSSGGPYEQYF	TGCGCCAGCAGCCAAAGGTCTAGCGGGGGGCCCTACGAGCAGTACTTC
many	TRBD2	TRBV5-1	TRBJ2-7	CASSSRAGTYEQYF	TGCGCCAGCAGCTCTAGAGCGGGAACCTACGAGCAGTACTTC
NA	NA	TRBV5-1	TRBJ2-7	CASSLQTGRGYEQYF	TGCGCCAGCAGCTTGCAGACAGGCCGGGGCTACGAGCAGTACTTC
NA	NA	TRBV7-9	TRBJ2-1	CASSELAYNEQFF	TGTGCCAGCAGCGAGCTGGCCTACAATGAGCAGTTCTTC
many	NA	TRBV5-1	TRBJ2-7	CASSFTGFEQYF	TGCGCCAGCAGCTTCACAGGGTTCGAGCAGTACTTC